The 14 T cell receptor beta chains below were found in one sample sequenced in a study of monozygotic twins with inflammatory bowel disease (dated by TCRdb to about 2019). Library creation used 5' RACE. The reads were generated on an Illumina HiSeq 2500. TCRdb reprocessed the reads and lists each CDR3 protein sequence as a single entry, with no DNA. The sample's table covers more than 120,000 distinct CDR3 sequences. 2.4% of the sample is in the top ten clones. The sample was blood. These receptors were taken from a human donor with ulcerative colitis or Crohn's disease, or a healthy co-twin of an affected twin (not recorded which).

The J gene is TRBJ1-5, the V gene TRBV12-3 or TRBV12-4; lacking DNA, the TRBD1 call made by TCRdb goes unchecked. The CDR3 extends over 15 amino acids. CDR3 region: CASSGQGGSNQPQHF.

This chain links TRBV12-3 or TRBV12-4 with TRBJ2-2; without DNA, the TCRdb call of TRBD2 cannot be checked. This CDR3 is built from 14 residues. Here the CDR3 reads CATIMGLNTGELFF.

This chain joins TRBV18 and TRBJ1-2. The CDR3 has 15 amino acids. Germline V lookup: CDR1 KGHSH, CDR2 LQKENI. The CDR3 loop reads CASSPRENANYGYTF.

The rearrangement links TRBV4-1 to TRBJ2-3; there is no DNA to check the TCRdb D call of TRBD2. This CDR3 spans 18 amino acids. CDR1 is MGHRA and CDR2 is YSYEKL in the germline V gene. The CDR3 is CASSQEVPNRAGGDTQYF.

The chain carries TRBV6-5 and TRBJ1-6; the TCRdb call, TRBD1, lacks DNA for checking. Germline V lookup: CDR1 MNHEY, CDR2 SVGAGI. CDR3 length: 12 amino acids. The CDR3 here is CASRPQGSPLHF.

This chain connects TRBV7-2 to TRBJ2-7; TCRdb's D call of TRBD2 is untestable without DNA. The CDR3 sequence is 14 residues long. CDR1 and CDR2 from the germline V gene are SGHTA and FQGNSA. The CDR3 sequence is CASSPSVGLDKQYF. Full variable domain (rest looked up from reference TRBV7-2 and TRBJ2-7): GAGVSQSPSNKVTEKGKDVELRCDPISGHTALYWYRQSLGQGLEFLIYFQGNSAPDKSGLPSDRFSAERTGGSVSTLTIQRTQQEDSAVYLCASSPSVGLDKQYFGPGTRLTVT.

The chain couples TRBV15 to TRBJ1-5. CDR3 size: 16 residues. Germline V CDR1 and CDR2: LNHNV, YYDKDF (reference sequence). The CDR3 reads CATSRTWINSNQPQHF.

The V gene is TRBV3-1, the J gene TRBJ2-2. CDR3 length: 15 residues. Germline lookup yields CDR1 LGHDT and CDR2 YNNKEL (reference sequence). The CDR3 reads CASSQVLGNTGELFF.

The rearrangement joins TRBV20-1 to TRBJ2-5; TCRdb's D gene call, TRBD2, goes unchecked for lack of DNA. This CDR3 comprises 16 residues. Looked up from germline, CDR1 is DFQATT and CDR2 is SNEGSKA (reference sequence). CDR3: CSASTVSGTPQETQYF.

The V call is TRBV7-9, the J call TRBJ2-7; the D gene TCRdb calls, TRBD1, cannot be checked with no DNA. Per the germline V gene, CDR1 is SEHNR and CDR2 is FQNEAQ (reference sequence). The CDR3 spans 16 residues. The CDR3 sequence is CASSSQMTGFPYEQYF.

The chain is built from TRBV7-8 and TRBJ2-3; TCRdb gives TRBD1 as the D gene, but with no DNA this cannot be confirmed. The CDR3 length is 15 residues. Germline V gene sequence: CDR1 SGHVS, CDR2 FQNEAQ. CDR3 protein: CASSLDWQGEDTQYF.

The chain couples TRBV5-4 to TRBJ2-3; the TCRdb D gene call, TRBD1, has no DNA to confirm it. The CDR3 is 15 amino acids. Germline CDR1 is SGHNT and CDR2 is YYREEE (reference sequence). The CDR3 loop is CASSSMDRAADTQYF.

CDR3 region: CASRGWTGGAYEQYF. This rearrangement joins TRBV12-3 or TRBV12-4 to TRBJ2-7; absent DNA, TCRdb's TRBD1 call cannot be checked. The CDR3 is made up of 15 amino acids.

V is TRBV11-2 and J is TRBJ2-5. The CDR3 runs 14 residues. Germline assignment: CDR1 SGHAT and CDR2 FQNNGV. This CDR3 is CASSLDPGKETQYF.